The clone carrying this T cell receptor beta chain was seen only once. From germline, CDR1 is MDHEN and CDR2 SYDVKM. Trimming at V came to 2 bases and at J to 7 bases, leaving 3 bases not matched to a gene. The CDR3 has 13 residues. Sequencing used immunoSEQ multiplex PCR; TCRdb keeps in-frame clones, though not all of them. The data show 60,000 or so clones, with 80% to 95% seen just once and more than 2% held by the top ten. These data originate in a study of T cell changes during pregnancy in multiple sclerosis. Material: peripheral blood, obtained in the second trimester of pregnancy. This chain links TRBV28 with TRBJ2-7, with 9 positions matching TRBD2. This sequence was found in a female donor in good health, enrolled as a control in a pregnancy study. DNA of the CDR3: TGTGCCAGCAGTTTAGTAGCGGGAGTAGAGCAGTACTTC. This gives the protein CASSLVAGVEQYF.